A selection of T cell receptor beta chains follows, all from one sample in a study of blood T cell repertoires in COVID-19. The protocol was immunoSEQ multiplex PCR, while the TCRdb copy is restricted to in-frame clones and leaves out a portion. The data contain about 180,000 clones, around 80% of them singletons. The sequencing sample was made of PBMCs or T cells enriched from blood (not recorded which). The origin of the receptors is a man aged 55 to 70 who had been exposed to COVID-19. Both conserved end residues are part of each CDR3. D genes are given only for firm matches. The size field is filled for only some rows; it gives once, few, many or a size class.

J: TRBJ1-1; D: TRBD1; V: TRBV6-4; size: -; DNA: TGTGCCAGCAGTCAGGGACAGGGTGGGTCTGAAGCTTTCTTT; CDR3: CASSQGQGGSEAFF
J: TRBJ2-1; D: -; V: TRBV9; size: -; DNA: TGTGCCAGCAGCTTCCGGGACACCTACAATGAGCAGTTCTTC; CDR3: CASSFRDTYNEQFF
J: TRBJ1-4; D: TRBD1; V: TRBV7-8; size: once; DNA: TGTGCCAGCAGCGAAATGACAGGGCCACGTGAAAAACTGTTTTTT; CDR3: CASSEMTGPREKLFF
J: TRBJ1-4; D: -; V: TRBV30; size: -; DNA: TGTGCCTGGAGTTACGGGGCAGGGCGGGGAGAAAAACTGTTTTTT; CDR3: CAWSYGAGRGEKLFF
J: TRBJ2-3; D: -; V: TRBV11-3; size: few; DNA: TGTGCCAGCAGCGGGGATGGCCTGGGGGCAGGGATTTACACAGATACGCAGTATTTT; CDR3: CASSGDGLGAGIYTDTQYF
J: TRBJ2-3; D: TRBD1; V: TRBV4-3; size: -; DNA: TGCGCCAGCAGCCAAGAAGCCCGGGGACAGGGCACAGATACGCAGTATTTT; CDR3: CASSQEARGQGTDTQYF
J: TRBJ1-6; D: -; V: TRBV4-1; size: few; DNA: TGCGCCAGCAGCCAAGAGGTTAGGACGGGAACGAATTCACCCCTCCACTTT; CDR3: CASSQEVRTGTNSPLHF
J: TRBJ1-4; D: TRBD1; V: TRBV5-1; size: -; DNA: TGCGCCAGCAGCTTGGATGGTACAGGGGTGAATGAAAAACTGTTTTTT; CDR3: CASSLDGTGVNEKLFF
J: TRBJ2-6; D: TRBD1; V: TRBV27; size: -; DNA: TGTGCCAGCAGTCCCGGACAGGGGGCTGGGGCCAACGTCCTGACTTTC; CDR3: CASSPGQGAGANVLTF
J: TRBJ1-5; D: -; V: TRBV28; size: -; DNA: TGTGCCAGCAGTTATCCCCGCTCCGGTCAGCCCCAGCATTTT; CDR3: CASSYPRSGQPQHF
J: TRBJ1-1; D: -; V: TRBV10-3; size: -; DNA: TGTGCCATCAGTTACAGCCCCAATATGAACACTGAAGCTTTCTTT; CDR3: CAISYSPNMNTEAFF
J: TRBJ1-5; D: -; V: TRBV19; size: -; DNA: TGTGCCAGTAGTGTGCAGGGTCCCAATCAGCCCCAGCATTTT; CDR3: CASSVQGPNQPQHF
J: TRBJ1-1; D: -; V: TRBV7-3; size: -; DNA: TGTGCCAGCAGCCCCGACAGGCTCACTGAAGCTTTCTTT; CDR3: CASSPDRLTEAFF
J: TRBJ2-5; D: TRBD2; V: TRBV24-1; size: -; DNA: TGTGCCACCAGTGACCCTAGCGGGTCCCAAGAGACCCAGTACTTC; CDR3: CATSDPSGSQETQYF
J: TRBJ2-3; D: TRBD2; V: TRBV19; size: -; DNA: TGTGCCAGTAGTATAGGGTTTCGGGGGAGGGCCGTGACAGATACGCAGTATTTT; CDR3: CASSIGFRGRAVTDTQYF
J: TRBJ2-3; D: -; V: TRBV20-1; size: -; DNA: TGCAGTGCCAGGATCACAGATACGCAGTATTTT; CDR3: CSARITDTQYF
J: TRBJ2-2; D: -; V: TRBV7-7; size: -; DNA: TGTGCCAGCAGCCCAGAGCGGGTTACCGGGGAGCTGTTTTTT; CDR3: CASSPERVTGELFF
J: TRBJ1-3; D: -; V: TRBV6-5; size: -; DNA: TGTGCCAGCAGTTACGGGGGCACTGGAAACACCATATATTTT; CDR3: CASSYGGTGNTIYF
J: TRBJ1-2; D: -; V: TRBV18; size: -; DNA: TGTGCCAGCTCACCGCCCGGGCCCAGGGGCGATGGCTACACCTTC; CDR3: CASSPPGPRGDGYTF
J: TRBJ2-7; D: TRBD2; V: TRBV2; size: -; DNA: TGTGCCAGCAGCCAAGACGGGAGGGCCTACGAGCAGTACTTC; CDR3: CASSQDGRAYEQYF
J: TRBJ1-5; D: -; V: TRBV30; size: -; DNA: TGTGCCTGGAGTGGACAGCCTAATCAGCCCCAGCATTTT; CDR3: CAWSGQPNQPQHF
J: TRBJ1-5; D: -; V: TRBV6-2/TRBV6-3; size: -; DNA: TGTGCCAGCAGTTACACGGGTGCCCTTAGCAATCAGCCCCAGCATTTT; CDR3: CASSYTGALSNQPQHF
J: TRBJ2-7; D: TRBD2; V: TRBV27; size: -; DNA: TGTGCCAGCAGTTTAATCCTAGCGGGAGGCGAGCAGTACTTC; CDR3: CASSLILAGGEQYF
J: TRBJ2-2; D: TRBD1; V: TRBV28; size: -; DNA: TGTGCCAGCAGACGGCGACGTACAGGGGCCGGGGAGCTGTTTTTT; CDR3: CASRRRRTGAGELFF
J: TRBJ2-3; D: -; V: TRBV28; size: -; DNA: TGTGCCACCGAACGGACTGCACACCCAGATACGCAGTATTTT; CDR3: CATERTAHPDTQYF
J: TRBJ2-1; D: -; V: TRBV5-1; size: -; DNA: TGCGCCAGCAGCACGGCGGGTGCCAATGAGCAGTTCTTC; CDR3: CASSTAGANEQFF
J: TRBJ1-1; D: -; V: TRBV12-3/TRBV12-4; size: -; DNA: TGTGCCAGCGGGGCAGAGAACACTGAAGCTTTCTTT; CDR3: CASGAENTEAFF
J: TRBJ2-1; D: -; V: TRBV7-9; size: -; DNA: TGTGCCAGCCGTCGGATTCGGGGGAGCTCCTACAATGAGCAGTTCTTC; CDR3: CASRRIRGSSYNEQFF
J: TRBJ1-1; D: -; V: TRBV4-3; size: -; DNA: TGCGCCAGCAGCCAAGAACAGGTGAACACTGAAGCTTTCTTT; CDR3: CASSQEQVNTEAFF
J: TRBJ1-3; D: -; V: TRBV19; size: -; DNA: TGTGCCAGTACCTCCCTTGGGGCATCGGGAAACACCATATATTTT; CDR3: CASTSLGASGNTIYF
J: TRBJ1-2; D: TRBD1; V: TRBV4-1; size: -; DNA: TGCGCCAGCAGCCATGGTCTGGCCCCAGGGGGCGGTGGCTACACCTTC; CDR3: CASSHGLAPGGGGYTF
J: TRBJ1-1; D: TRBD1; V: TRBV7-3; size: -; DNA: TGTGCCAGCAGCTCGCTCCCGGGACAGGGCGGTTACAACACTGAAGCTTTCTTT; CDR3: CASSSLPGQGGYNTEAFF
J: TRBJ1-1; D: TRBD1; V: TRBV6-5; size: -; DNA: TGTGCCAGCAGACAGGGGGCAGGCACTGAAGCTTTCTTT; CDR3: CASRQGAGTEAFF
J: TRBJ2-5; D: -; V: TRBV27; size: -; DNA: TGTGCCAGCAGAAGAGGCGCCCTTGAAGAGACCCAGTACTTC; CDR3: CASRRGALEETQYF
J: TRBJ1-4; D: -; V: TRBV7-9; size: -; DNA: TGTGCCAGCAAGTCCGGGACATCTGAAAAACTGTTTTTT; CDR3: CASKSGTSEKLFF
J: TRBJ1-1; D: -; V: TRBV30; size: -; DNA: TGTGCCTGGAGTGGACAGTGGGACACTGAAGCTTTCTTT; CDR3: CAWSGQWDTEAFF
J: TRBJ2-5; D: TRBD2; V: TRBV19; size: -; DNA: TGTGCCAGTAGTTCTCAGGGAGGGAGCGGAGAGACCCAGTACTTC; CDR3: CASSSQGGSGETQYF
J: TRBJ1-4; D: -; V: TRBV7-8; size: -; DNA: TGTGCCAGCAGCTTAGCGTCAGTCAGGGTAACTAATGAAAAACTGTTTTTT; CDR3: CASSLASVRVTNEKLFF
J: TRBJ1-5; D: TRBD1; V: TRBV4-2; size: -; DNA: TGTGCCAGCAGCCAGACACAGGGGGCGGGTCAGCCCCAGCATTTT; CDR3: CASSQTQGAGQPQHF
J: TRBJ2-7; D: TRBD2; V: TRBV10-2; size: -; DNA: TGCGCCAGCAGGGAACTAGCGAACTACGAGCAGTACTTC; CDR3: CASRELANYEQYF
J: TRBJ1-2; D: -; V: TRBV6-6; size: -; DNA: TGTGCCAGTTCGTCGGACTATGGCTACACCTTC; CDR3: CASSSDYGYTF
J: TRBJ1-6; D: -; V: TRBV2; size: few; DNA: TGTGCCAGCGGACCCCTCAGGGCCAGCTCCTATAATTCACCCCTCCACTTT; CDR3: CASGPLRASSYNSPLHF
J: TRBJ2-1; D: TRBD2; V: TRBV7-3; size: -; DNA: TGTGCCAGCAGCAAAACTAGCGGGACTGGTGGGAGGCAGTTCTTC; CDR3: CASSKTSGTGGRQFF
J: TRBJ2-6; D: -; V: TRBV7-2; size: -; DNA: TGTGCCAGCAGCTTAGCTGGCCACGCGGCTGGGGCCAACGTCCTGACTTTC; CDR3: CASSLAGHAAGANVLTF
J: TRBJ1-4; D: -; V: TRBV7-3; size: -; DNA: TGTGCCAGCAGCTTAGCCAGGGGCAATGAAAAACTGTTTTTT; CDR3: CASSLARGNEKLFF
J: TRBJ1-2; D: -; V: TRBV25-1; size: -; DNA: TGTGCCAGCAATACAGAACCCTATGGCTACACCTTC; CDR3: CASNTEPYGYTF
J: TRBJ1-2; D: TRBD1; V: TRBV5-1; size: -; DNA: TGCGCCAGCAGCTTAGATTGGGGACAGGCCTCCTCACGGAACTATGGCTACACCTTC; CDR3: CASSLDWGQASSRNYGYTF
J: TRBJ1-2; D: TRBD1; V: TRBV29-1; size: -; DNA: TGCAGCGTTGAAGATGACAGGGGGCGCAACTATGGCTACACCTTC; CDR3: CSVEDDRGRNYGYTF
J: TRBJ2-1; D: -; V: TRBV4-1; size: -; DNA: TGCGCCAGCAGCCAAGATGCGGCGGGCCCTAATGAGCAGTTCTTC; CDR3: CASSQDAAGPNEQFF
J: TRBJ2-5; D: TRBD1; V: TRBV7-9; size: -; DNA: TGTGCCAGCAGCTTAGTTGACAGGGATGGAGAGACCCAGTACTTC; CDR3: CASSLVDRDGETQYF
J: TRBJ2-3; D: -; V: TRBV3-1/TRBV3-2; size: -; DNA: TGTGCCAGCAGCCAAGATATCCTCCGCACAGATACGCAGTATTTT; CDR3: CASSQDILRTDTQYF
J: TRBJ1-4; D: -; V: TRBV6-5; size: once; DNA: TGTGCCAGCAGTTCGGATGGAGGTGAAAAACTGTTTTTT; CDR3: CASSSDGGEKLFF
J: TRBJ1-1; D: TRBD1; V: TRBV29-1; size: -; DNA: TGCAGCGTACGGACAGGGGCGAACACTGAAGCTTTCTTT; CDR3: CSVRTGANTEAFF
J: TRBJ2-3; D: -; V: TRBV5-4; size: -; DNA: TGTGCCAGCAGCGGCGGTCTGAATACGCAGTATTTT; CDR3: CASSGGLNTQYF
J: TRBJ2-7; D: -; V: TRBV30; size: -; DNA: TGTGCCTGGGTAGACAGTGGGGGGAGCTACGAGCAGTACTTC; CDR3: CAWVDSGGSYEQYF
J: TRBJ2-2; D: -; V: TRBV7-3; size: -; DNA: TGTGCCAGCAGCCGGCTAGGGGCGAACACCGGGGAGCTGTTTTTT; CDR3: CASSRLGANTGELFF
J: TRBJ1-2; D: TRBD1; V: TRBV18; size: -; DNA: TGTGCCAGCTCACCGGGACAGGTTCACGGCTACACCTTC; CDR3: CASSPGQVHGYTF